Each of the 7 T cell receptor beta chains below was sequenced from the same sample in a study of cytomegalovirus exposure and HLA in healthy donors. With 60 Vbeta and 13 Jbeta primers, the PCR was carried out. Clones were sequenced by immunoSEQ multiplex PCR, and TCRdb holds only the in-frame ones, with some missing. The sample includes some 160,000 clones, approximately 80% of them seen just once. Sequencing was done on a sample of PBMCs. These receptors were obtained from a woman under 40 in good health and CMV-seronegative.

The chain combines TRBV4-3 with TRBJ1-2; D is unclear. The length of the CDR3 is 14 residues. Germline assignment: CDR1 LGHNA and CDR2 YSLEER. V gave up 1 base and J gave up 3 bases, with 9 bases separating them. The CDR3 DNA reads TGCGCCAGCAGCCAAGTTACCGGGGACTATGGCTACACCTTC. This translates into CASSQVTGDYGYTF.

The genes are TRBV29-1 and TRBJ1-1, with D possibly matching TRBD1 (5 bases). This CDR3 contains 11 residues. V was cut by 1 base and J by 13 bases, with 13 bases left in between. The V gene's germline CDR1 is SQVTM and CDR2 ANQGSEA. CDR3 DNA sequence: TGCAGCGTTGAAGTGGGGGGGTGGGTTTTCTTT. It translates to CSVEVGGWVFF.

V gene TRBV10-1 combines with J gene TRBJ1-1; weak D call: TRBD1 (6 bases). This CDR3 region has 13 residues. The V end was cut by 9 bases, the J end by 0 bases, with 11 bases between. The germline gives CDR1 WNHNN, CDR2 SYGVQD (reference sequence). The CDR3 sequence is CASQGNMNTEAFF. The CDR3 DNA reads TGCGCCAGTCAGGGGAATATGAACACTGAAGCTTTCTTT.

DNA of the CDR3: TGTGCCAGTAACCCTGGACAGTACAATGAGCAGTTCTTC. Its protein is CASNPGQYNEQFF. The chain has TRBV19 and TRBJ2-1; the D gene is possibly TRBD1 (6 bases). CDR1 and CDR2 (germline): LNHDA, SQIVND (reference sequence). This CDR3 comprises 13 residues. V gave up 7 bases and J gave up 4 bases, with 11 bases separating them.

The J gene is TRBJ2-3, the V gene TRBV10-2; D possibly corresponds to TRBD1 (5 bases). The CDR3 totals 13 residues. From germline, CDR1 is WSHSY and CDR2 SAAADI. CDR3 amino acids: CATSRGLIDTQYF. CDR3 nucleotides: TGCGCGACGTCAAGGGGTCTAATAGATACGCAGTATTTT.

The CDR3 sequence: CASSSSVRTDTQYF. CDR3 sequence (DNA): TGTGCCAGCAGCTCTAGCGTTAGGACAGATACGCAGTATTTT. The chain is built from TRBV7-3 and TRBJ2-3, with D possibly matching TRBD2 (6 bases). The V end lost 4 bases, the J end lost 3 bases, and 11 bases lay between the germline ends. Germline-derived CDR1 and CDR2 are SGHTA and FQGTGA. The CDR3 is 14 residues long.

The sample holds a few counts of this clone. Compared with germline, one end of the junction differs, possibly owing to a read error. This rearrangement joins TRBV5-6 to TRBJ2-3, with D perhaps matching TRBD1 (5 bases). The length of the CDR3 is 12 residues. Germline lookup yields CDR1 SGHDT and CDR2 YYEEEE. The CDR3 DNA sequence: TGTGCCAGCAGCTTGGCTACAGGTACGCAGTATTTT. This gives the protein CASSLATGTQYF. Full variable domain (rest looked up from reference TRBV5-6 and TRBJ2-3): DAGVTQSPTHLIKTRGQQVTLRCSPKSGHDTVSWYQQALGQGPQFIFQYYEEEERQRGNFPDRFSGHQFPNYSSELNVNALLLGDSALYLCASSLATGTQYFGPGTRLTVL.